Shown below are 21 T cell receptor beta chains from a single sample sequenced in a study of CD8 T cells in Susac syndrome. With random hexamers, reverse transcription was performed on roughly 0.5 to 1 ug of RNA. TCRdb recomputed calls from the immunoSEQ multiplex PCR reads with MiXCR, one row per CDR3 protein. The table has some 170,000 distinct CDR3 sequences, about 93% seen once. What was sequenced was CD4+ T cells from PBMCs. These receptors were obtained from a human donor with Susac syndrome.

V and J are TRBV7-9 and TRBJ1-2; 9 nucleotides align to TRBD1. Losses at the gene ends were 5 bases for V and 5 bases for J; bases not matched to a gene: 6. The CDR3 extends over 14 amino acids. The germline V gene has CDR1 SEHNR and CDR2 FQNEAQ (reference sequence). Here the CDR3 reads CASSPGQGMYGYTF. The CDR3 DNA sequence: TGTGCCAGCAGCCCAGGACAGGGGATGTATGGCTACACCTTC.

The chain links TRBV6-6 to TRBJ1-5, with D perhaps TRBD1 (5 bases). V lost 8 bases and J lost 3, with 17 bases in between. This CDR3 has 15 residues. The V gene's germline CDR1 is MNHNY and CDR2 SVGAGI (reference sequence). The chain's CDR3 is CASGRGGKDNQPQHF. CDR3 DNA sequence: TGTGCCAGCGGCCGGGGGGGGAAGGACAATCAGCCCCAGCATTTT.

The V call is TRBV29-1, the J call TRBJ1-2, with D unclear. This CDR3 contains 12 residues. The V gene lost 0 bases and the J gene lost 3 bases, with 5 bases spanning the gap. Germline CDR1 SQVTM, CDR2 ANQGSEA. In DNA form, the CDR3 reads TGCAGCGTTGAAGAGGAATACTATGGCTACACCTTC. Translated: CSVEEEYYGYTF.

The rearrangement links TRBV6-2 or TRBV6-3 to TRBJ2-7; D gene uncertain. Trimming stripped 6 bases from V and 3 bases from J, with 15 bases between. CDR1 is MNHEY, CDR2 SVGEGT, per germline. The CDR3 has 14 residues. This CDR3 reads CASSPDGSRYEQYF. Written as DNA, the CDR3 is TGTGCCAGCAGCCCGGACGGGTCCCGCTACGAGCAGTACTTC.

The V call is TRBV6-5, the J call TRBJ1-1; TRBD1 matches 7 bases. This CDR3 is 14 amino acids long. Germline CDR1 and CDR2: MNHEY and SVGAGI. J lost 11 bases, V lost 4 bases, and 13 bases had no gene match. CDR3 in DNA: TGTGCCAGCAGTTGGTCACCAGGGGGTAGCGGGGCTTTCTTT. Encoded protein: CASSWSPGGSGAFF.

The CDR3 sequence: CASSLTSGRAETQYF. The CDR3 nucleotides are TGCGCCAGCAGCCTGACTAGCGGGAGGGCGGAGACCCAGTACTTC. The V gene is TRBV5-1, the J gene TRBJ2-5; 14 bases agree with TRBD2. V dropped 4 bases and J dropped 5; count of bases not matched to a gene: 4. Looked up from germline, CDR1 is SGHRS and CDR2 is YFSETQ. The CDR3 has 15 residues.

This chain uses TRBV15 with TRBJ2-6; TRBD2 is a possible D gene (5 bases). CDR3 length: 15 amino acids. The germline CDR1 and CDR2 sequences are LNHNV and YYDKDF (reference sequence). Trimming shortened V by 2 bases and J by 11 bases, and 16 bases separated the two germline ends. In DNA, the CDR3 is TGTGCCACCAGCAGATCCTCCGGGGTTCAGGACGTCCTGACTTTC. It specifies CATSRSSGVQDVLTF. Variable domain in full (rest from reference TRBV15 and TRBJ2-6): DAMVIQNPRYQVTQFGKPVTLSCSQTLNHNVMYWYQQKSSQAPKLLFHYYDKDFNNEADTPDNFQSRRPNTSFCFLDIRSPGLGDTAMYLCATSRSSGVQDVLTFGAGSRLTVL.

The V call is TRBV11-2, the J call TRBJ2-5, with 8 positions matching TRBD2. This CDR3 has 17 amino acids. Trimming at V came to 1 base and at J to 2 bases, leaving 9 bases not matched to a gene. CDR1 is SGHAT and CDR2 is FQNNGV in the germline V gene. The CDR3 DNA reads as TGTGCCAGCAGCTTAGTCAGGCGGGGGGTTTATCAAGAGACCCAGTACTTC. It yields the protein CASSLVRRGVYQETQYF.

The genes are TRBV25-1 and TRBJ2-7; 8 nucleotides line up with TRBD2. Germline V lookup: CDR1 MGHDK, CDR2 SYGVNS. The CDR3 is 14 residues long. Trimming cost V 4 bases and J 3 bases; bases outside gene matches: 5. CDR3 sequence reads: CASSVATSDYEQYF. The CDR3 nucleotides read TGTGCCAGCAGTGTTGCGACTAGCGACTACGAGCAGTACTTC.

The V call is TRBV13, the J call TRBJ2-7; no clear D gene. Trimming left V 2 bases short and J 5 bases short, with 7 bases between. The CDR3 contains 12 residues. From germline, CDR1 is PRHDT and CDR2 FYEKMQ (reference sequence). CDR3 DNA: TGTGCCAGCAGCTTATCAACAAACGAGCAGTACTTC. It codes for CASSLSTNEQYF.

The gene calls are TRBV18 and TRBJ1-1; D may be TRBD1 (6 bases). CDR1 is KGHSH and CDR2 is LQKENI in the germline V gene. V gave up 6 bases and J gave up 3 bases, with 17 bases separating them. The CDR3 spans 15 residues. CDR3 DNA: TGTGCCAGCTCGTACGGGCCAGGGGAGGACACTGAAGCTTTCTTT. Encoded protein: CASSYGPGEDTEAFF.

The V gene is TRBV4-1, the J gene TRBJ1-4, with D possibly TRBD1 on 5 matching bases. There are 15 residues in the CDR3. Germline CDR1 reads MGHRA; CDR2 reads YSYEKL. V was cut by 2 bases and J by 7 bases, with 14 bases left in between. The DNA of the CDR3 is TGCGCCAGCAGCCAATTCGCCGGGACCACTGAAAAACTGTTTTTT. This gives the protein CASSQFAGTTEKLFF.

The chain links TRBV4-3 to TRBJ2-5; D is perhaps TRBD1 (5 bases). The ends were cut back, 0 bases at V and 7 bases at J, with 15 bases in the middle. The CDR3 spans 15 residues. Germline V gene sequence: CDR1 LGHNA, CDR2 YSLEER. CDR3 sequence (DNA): TGCGCCAGCAGCCAAGATCAGGCAGGGCTCGGGACCCAGTACTTC. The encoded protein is CASSQDQAGLGTQYF.

The chain's CDR3 is CASNPGRLQETQYF. CDR3 sequence (DNA): TGTGCCAGCAACCCGGGGCGGCTACAAGAGACCCAGTACTTC. The J gene is TRBJ2-5, the V gene TRBV7-9, with D possibly called TRBD1 or TRBD2 (5 bases each). Germline V gives CDR1 SEHNR, CDR2 FQNEAQ (reference sequence). The CDR3 spans 14 residues. Trimming shortened V by 7 bases and J by 2 bases, and 14 bases separated the two germline ends.

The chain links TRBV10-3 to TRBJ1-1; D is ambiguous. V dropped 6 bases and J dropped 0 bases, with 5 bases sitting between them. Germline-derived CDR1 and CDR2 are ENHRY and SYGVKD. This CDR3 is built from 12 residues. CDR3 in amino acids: CAISSLNTEAFF. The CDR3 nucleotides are TGTGCCATCAGCTCTTTGAACACTGAAGCTTTCTTT.

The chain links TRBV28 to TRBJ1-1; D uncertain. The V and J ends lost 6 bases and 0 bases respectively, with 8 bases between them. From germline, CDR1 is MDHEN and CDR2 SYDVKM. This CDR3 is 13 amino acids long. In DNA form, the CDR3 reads TGTGCCAGCAGGAACAGCATGAACACTGAAGCTTTCTTT. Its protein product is CASRNSMNTEAFF.

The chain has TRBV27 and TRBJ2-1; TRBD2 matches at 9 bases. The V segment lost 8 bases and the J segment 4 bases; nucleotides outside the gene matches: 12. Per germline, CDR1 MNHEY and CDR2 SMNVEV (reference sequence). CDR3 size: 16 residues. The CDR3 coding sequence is TGTGCCAGCCGACGGATGGCGGGAGGGGTTTACAATGAGCAGTTCTTC. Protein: CASRRMAGGVYNEQFF.

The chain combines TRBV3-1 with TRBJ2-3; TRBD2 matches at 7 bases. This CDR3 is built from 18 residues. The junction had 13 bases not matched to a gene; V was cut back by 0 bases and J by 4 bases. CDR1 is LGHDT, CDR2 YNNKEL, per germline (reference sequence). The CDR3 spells CASSQDFNLAVYADTQYF. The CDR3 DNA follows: TGTGCCAGCAGCCAAGACTTTAACCTAGCGGTTTACGCAGATACGCAGTATTTT.

The CDR3 here is CASSTNAGRATDTQYF. Written as DNA, the CDR3 is TGTGCCAGCAGCACGAATGCGGGGAGGGCCACAGATACGCAGTATTTT. The chain is built from TRBV7-2 and TRBJ2-3; 7 nucleotides line up with TRBD2. The germline CDR1 and CDR2 sequences are SGHTA and FQGNSA. The CDR3 runs 16 residues. V dropped 5 bases and J dropped 2; count of bases not matched to a gene: 10.

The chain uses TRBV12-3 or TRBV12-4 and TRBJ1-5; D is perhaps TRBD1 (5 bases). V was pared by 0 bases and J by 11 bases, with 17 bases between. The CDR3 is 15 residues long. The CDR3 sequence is CASSLADMGTGAQHF. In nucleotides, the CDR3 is TGTGCCAGCAGTTTAGCGGACATGGGGACGGGGGCCCAGCATTTT.

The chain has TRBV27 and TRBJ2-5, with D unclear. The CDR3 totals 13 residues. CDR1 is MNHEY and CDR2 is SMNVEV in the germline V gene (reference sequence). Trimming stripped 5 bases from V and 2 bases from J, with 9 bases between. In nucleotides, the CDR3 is TGTGCCAGCAGTCCCCACTCACAAGAGACCCAGTACTTC. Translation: CASSPHSQETQYF.